Each of the 8 T cell receptor beta chains below was sequenced from the same sample in a study of T cell repertoires in cytomegalovirus infection. One entry per CDR3 protein results from TCRdb running MiXCR on the reads. The sample shows approximately 180,000 distinct CDR3 sequences, around 20% of them seen only once. The sample was PBMCs. These receptors all stem from a human donor in good health (CMV status not recorded). Some clones in this sample may be carry-over from other donors' samples.

This chain uses TRBV14 with TRBJ2-1; tentatively, D is TRBD1 (6 bases). The CDR3 totals 15 residues. V was cut by 1 base and J by 3 bases, with 10 bases left in between. Germline V gene sequence: CDR1 SGHDN, CDR2 FVKESK. The DNA for the CDR3 is TGTGCCAGCAGCCAAGGGGGGCGGCTCTACAATGAGCAGTTCTTC. This translates into CASSQGGRLYNEQFF.

The table lists this clonotype with many counts. This chain connects TRBV6-5 to TRBJ1-1, with D perhaps TRBD1 (6 bases). The V gene's germline CDR1 is MNHEY and CDR2 SVGAGI. The CDR3 sequence is 17 residues long. V dropped 0 bases and J dropped 5 bases, with 19 bases sitting between them. CDR3 in DNA: TGTGCCAGCAGTTACTCGTTCGGGGTCAGGGGTAGAACTGAAGCTTTCTTT. This translates into CASSYSFGVRGRTEAFF.

This chain joins TRBV28 and TRBJ2-1; TRBD2 agrees at 11 bases. The germline V gene encodes CDR1 MDHEN and CDR2 SYDVKM. The CDR3 is made up of 15 amino acids. V shed 5 bases and J 6 bases; nucleotides not matched to a gene: 6. CDR3 in DNA: TGTGCCAGCAGTGCGGGACTAGCGGATTCCAATGAGCAGTTCTTC. Its protein is CASSAGLADSNEQFF. The entire variable domain, with the rest obtained from reference TRBV28 and TRBJ2-1, is as follows: DVKVTQSSRYLVKRTGEKVFLECVQDMDHENMFWYRQDPGLGLRLIYFSYDVKMKEKGDIPEGYSVSREKKERFSLILESASTNQTSMYLCASSAGLADSNEQFFGPGTRLTVL.

The CDR3 loop is CAWRGEGRHTGELFF. CDR3 DNA sequence: TGTGCCTGGAGGGGGGAGGGCCGTCACACCGGGGAGCTGTTTTTT. The V gene is TRBV30, the J gene TRBJ2-2; 7 bases align to TRBD2. The germline gives CDR1 GTSNPN, CDR2 SVGIG (reference sequence). V was clipped by 3 bases and J by 3 bases; unmatched bases: 7. The CDR3 is 15 residues long.

This rearrangement joins TRBV7-3 to TRBJ1-2; D not resolved. Trimming left V 2 bases short and J 8 bases short, with 12 bases between. Germline-derived CDR1 and CDR2 are SGHTA and FQGTGA. The CDR3 contains 13 residues. The CDR3 bases are TGTGCCAGCAGCTTAGCATCAACGTGGGGCTACACCTTC. Amino acids: CASSLASTWGYTF.

This clonotype was detected many times. The CDR3 spells CASTHVQGSNYGYTF. The CDR3 region has the DNA TGTGCCAGCACCCACGTTCAGGGGTCTAACTATGGCTACACCTTC. The chain has TRBV28 and TRBJ1-2; possible D gene TRBD1, 6 bases. This CDR3 spans 15 amino acids. Germline values: CDR1 MDHEN, CDR2 SYDVKM. Trimming removed 7 bases at V and 0 bases at J, with 15 bases between.

This clonotype was seen only a few times. This chain links TRBV7-3 with TRBJ2-6; the D gene could be TRBD1 or TRBD2 (5 bases each). The CDR3 consists of 18 residues. The V end lost 0 bases, the J end lost 2 bases, and 14 bases lay between the germline ends. Germline loops: CDR1 SGHTA, CDR2 FQGTGA. CDR3 protein: CASSLTGPGSPGANVLTF. Here the CDR3 DNA reads TGTGCCAGCAGCTTAACGGGGCCGGGGAGCCCTGGGGCCAACGTCCTGACTTTC. The full variable domain, with the rest looked up from reference TRBV7-3 and TRBJ2-6, is GAGVSQTPSNKVTEKGKYVELRCDPISGHTALYWYRQSLGQGPEFLIYFQGTGAADDSGLPNDRFFAVRPEGSVSTLKIQRTERGDSAVYLCASSLTGPGSPGANVLTFGAGSRLTVL.

This clonotype was counted at least ten times. The chain joins TRBV5-1 to TRBJ2-7, with TRBD1 matching over 7 bases. Looked up from germline, CDR1 is SGHRS and CDR2 is YFSETQ. V gave up 2 bases and J gave up 7 bases; unmatched junction bases: 9. CDR3 size: 14 residues. This chain's CDR3 is CASSFIPTGDEQYF. CDR3 bases: TGCGCCAGCAGCTTCATACCTACAGGGGATGAGCAGTACTTC.